Listed below are T cell receptor beta chains from one sample, sequenced in a study of CD8 T cells in Susac syndrome. Each CDR3 protein gets one entry after TCRdb re-called the immunoSEQ multiplex PCR reads with MiXCR. The sample yields 85,000 to 130,000 distinct CDR3 sequences, approximately 95% seen once. The sample comprised CD8+ T cells from PBMCs. The source is a human donor with Susac syndrome. Each CDR3 is given without its conserved first and last residue. Clone size is shown for a subset of rows, as once, few, many or a class of expanded clone.

NA	TRBV27	TRBJ1-2	ASSFGTGEYGYT
NA	TRBV20-1	TRBJ2-6	SARRGLPGSGANVLT
NA	TRBV9	TRBJ2-3	ASSAASSTDTQY
NA	TRBV11-2	TRBJ2-3	ANHLCRAGDTQY
once	TRBV23-1	TRBJ1-4	ASSQEGKVATNEKLF
NA	TRBV20-1	TRBJ1-2	SARVGEGTGGPNYGYT
NA	TRBV9	TRBJ2-5	ASSVASGGLETQY
NA	TRBV6-5	TRBJ2-2	ASSYGQGDTGELF
NA	TRBV5-1	TRBJ2-6	ASSYRTAGANVLT
NA	TRBV7-2	TRBJ2-4	ASSLVGIAGGPGKNIQY
NA	TRBV20-1	TRBJ1-5	SAHNPNIGTGQPQH
NA	TRBV20-1	TRBJ2-1	SASLAGNYNEQF
NA	TRBV20-1	TRBJ2-2	SARGGMLGGELF